This T cell receptor (beta chain) was captured by sequencing in a study of T-cell memory formation after mild COVID-19 (dated by TCRdb to the early 2020s). For context, the study as a whole: TCR sequence clusters from the two donors were largely donor specific. The cohort comprised two young, previously healthy adult volunteers, one female and one male. In a couple of donors, T-cell clones that expanded and contracted after mild COVID-19 were tracked by sequencing TCRalpha and TCRbeta repertoires over time.

Study-level results and caveats: Only two mild cases were covered in the study, and larger cohorts including severe cases with pre-infection samples were considered necessary. Some responding clones were detected in pre-infection memory, which suggested that pre-existing cross-reactive memory T cells had joined the SARS-CoV-2 response. Contracting CD4+ clones appeared mostly in the CM and EM memory subsets, whereas CD8+ clones were enriched in EMRA. Clones that contracted from day 15 to 85 showed balanced CD4/CD8 phenotypes, whereas a second wave of clones that expanded from day 15 to 37 leaned towards CD4+. SARS-CoV-2 specificity was not confirmed for the second-wave clones peaking on day 37.

Trimming takes 4 bases from V and 5 bases from J, and the germline ends sit 14 bases apart. The CDR3 has 14 amino acids, counting the end cysteine and phenylalanine. The read is trimmed to its CDR3 DNA, 42 bases read in frame from base 1. Based on the germline V gene, the CDR1 and CDR2 sequences are SGHVS and FNYEAQ. Data came from an Illumina NovaSeq 6000. TCRalpha and TCRbeta cDNA libraries were constructed by 5'RACE with constant-segment primers, with sample barcodes and unique molecular identifiers being introduced. RNA was extracted from every sample with Trizol reagent. Amplification of the libraries took two PCR steps, and the second step added a second sample barcode plus Illumina TruSeq adapters. The libraries were sequenced on an Illumina NovaSeq using 2 x 150 bp paired-end reads. Turning to the authors' computational methods: The reads were demultiplexed and collapsed into UMI-guided consensus sequences using migec v1.2.7. Using mixcr v2.1.11, UMI consensuses were aligned to TRA and TRB V and J templates and then assembled into clonotypes. Clonotypes were classified as expanded or contracted when called significant by both edgeR and NoisET, with noise models trained on biological replicates. For edgeR calls, the cutoffs were a false discovery rate-adjusted p below 0.01 and a log2 fold-change threshold of 1. As an exploratory analysis of dynamics, max-normalized trajectories of the 1000 most abundant clonotypes were examined with PCA combined with hierarchical clustering. Each responding clone was given a CD4 or CD8 phenotype based on the CD4+ and CD8+ repertoires, which had been sequenced separately. Clones were called with MiXCR by TCRdb after fastp trimmed the public reads at Q25, and only in-frame beta chains were retained. Entries are consolidated by CDR3 protein sequence, retaining the most common genes and DNA. What appears here as the V and J calls and clone size reflects TCRdb's work, not the paper's. The sample table holds approximately 500,000 distinct CDR3 sequences, of which nearly 25% were seen once. The ten largest clones capture around 13% of the sample.

On this clonotype itself: What antigen it recognizes has not been identified. No much larger clone is present one base from it, and per-base qualities are unavailable.

Ficoll-Paque density gradient centrifugation was used to isolate PBMCs. This clonotype was obtained from an adult woman who had mild COVID-19 (a few samples of this study predate the infection). The sample titles of this study are shuffled in the database, so cell type and time point are left out; the donor was told from shared clones. Material for sequencing was PBMCs or a T cell subset sorted from them (not recorded which). The sequence joins TRBV7-6 to TRBJ2-5; matching of 6 bases hints at TRBD2 as the D gene. The nucleotide sequence reads as follows: TGTGCCAGCAGCTGGCGGGACTCCGGGGAGACCCAGTACTTC. This codes for CASSWRDSGETQYF.